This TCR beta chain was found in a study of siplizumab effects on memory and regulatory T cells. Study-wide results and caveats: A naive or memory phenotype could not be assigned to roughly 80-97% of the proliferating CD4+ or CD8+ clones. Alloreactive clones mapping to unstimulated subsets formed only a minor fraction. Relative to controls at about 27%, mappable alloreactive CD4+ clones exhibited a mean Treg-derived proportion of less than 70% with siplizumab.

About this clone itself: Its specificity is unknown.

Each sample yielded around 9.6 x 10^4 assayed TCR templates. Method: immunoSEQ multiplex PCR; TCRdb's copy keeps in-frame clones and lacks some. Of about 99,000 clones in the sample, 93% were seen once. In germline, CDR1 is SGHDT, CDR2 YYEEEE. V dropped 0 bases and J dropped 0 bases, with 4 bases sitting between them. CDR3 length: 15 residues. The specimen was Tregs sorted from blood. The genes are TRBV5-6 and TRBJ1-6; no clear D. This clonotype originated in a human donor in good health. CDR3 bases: TGTGCCAGCAGCTTGGGTAGCTCCTATAATTCACCCCTCCACTTT. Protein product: CASSLGSSYNSPLHF.